One sample yielded the 14 T cell receptor beta chains listed below, sequenced in a study of T-cell memory formation after mild COVID-19. A single record per CDR3 protein comes from TCRdb applying MiXCR to the 5' RACE reads. The repertoire holds 450,000 or so distinct CDR3 sequences, approximately 25% seen once, with around 12% in the top ten. Input material: PBMCs or a T cell subset sorted from them (not recorded which). The origin of the receptors is an adult woman who had mild COVID-19 (a few samples of this study predate the infection). Cell type and time point are not known.

The chain uses TRBV10-3 and TRBJ1-2, with D possibly being TRBD1 (5 bases). CDR3 length equals 15 residues. V lost 4 bases and J 8 bases, leaving 20 bases between the germline ends. The V gene's germline CDR1 is ENHRY and CDR2 SYGVKD. CDR3 loop: CAISAGLTTGGGYTF. The CDR3 nucleotides read TGTGCCATCAGTGCCGGCCTGACAACCGGGGGGGGCTACACCTTC.

This clonotype has more than one count but fewer than ten. The chain links TRBV5-5 to TRBJ2-6, with unresolved D. The germline V gene has CDR1 SGHKS and CDR2 YYEKEE (reference sequence). CDR3 size: 16 residues. Trimming stripped 1 base from V and 0 bases from J, with 8 bases between. The CDR3: CASSLIQNSGANVLTF. In DNA, the CDR3 is TGTGCCAGCAGCTTGATACAGAACTCTGGGGCCAACGTCCTGACTTTC.

A word on this clonotype: A much larger clone differs by one base, so this may be a read error. The chain is built from TRBV12-1 and TRBJ2-7; the table's D gene call, TRBD1, was not cross checked with the DNA. TRBV12-1 is labeled a pseudogene. The CDR3 spans 15 residues. CDR3 amino acids: CASSCLGGRHYEQYF. The CDR3 nucleotides read TGTGCCAGCAGCTGCCTAGGGGGCCGACACTACGAGCAGTACTTC.

The chain has TRBV7-6 and TRBJ2-3; TRBD2 is a possible D gene (5 bases). Trimming removed 1 base at V and 4 bases at J, with 9 bases between. Germline CDR1 SGHVS, CDR2 FNYEAQ. The CDR3 has 14 residues. CDR3 coding DNA: TGTGCCAGCAGCTTAGTGCCGCGGGCAGATACGCAGTATTTT. Its translation: CASSLVPRADTQYF.

The rearrangement links TRBV5-1 to TRBJ2-1, with D perhaps TRBD1 or TRBD2 (5 bases each). Looked up from germline, CDR1 is SGHRS and CDR2 is YFSETQ. This CDR3 is 19 amino acids long. Trimming removed 3 bases from V and 2 bases from J, with 24 bases in between. CDR3 protein: CASSSDGARPRRAYNEQFF. In DNA form, the CDR3 reads TGCGCCAGCAGCTCGGACGGGGCCAGACCCAGAAGAGCCTACAATGAGCAGTTCTTC.

This clonotype turned up a few times. The chain uses TRBV5-1 and TRBJ2-7; D may match TRBD1 or TRBD2 (6 bases each). The V end lost 0 bases, the J end lost 2 bases, and 21 bases lay between the germline ends. CDR1 and CDR2 (germline): SGHRS, YFSETQ. This CDR3 has 18 residues. CDR3 in DNA: TGCGCCAGCAGCTTGGGCTCCTCGATTCCTCGGGGGCCCTACGAGCAGTACTTC. Its protein product is CASSLGSSIPRGPYEQYF.

This clonotype has just a few counts. The chain has TRBV6-5 and TRBJ2-1, with D possibly matching TRBD1 (5 bases). This CDR3 has 13 amino acids. With 10 bases removed from V and 4 bases from J, the gap between germline ends came to 14 bases. From germline, CDR1 is MNHEY and CDR2 SVGAGI. CDR3 in amino acids: CATQPRVYNEQFF. The CDR3 DNA is TGTGCCACCCAGCCCAGGGTTTACAATGAGCAGTTCTTC.

This clonotype was recorded at least ten times. This chain joins TRBV7-2 and TRBJ2-1; possibly TRBD1 or TRBD2 for D (6 bases each). The germline V and J ends were trimmed by 2 bases and 3 bases, with 20 bases remaining between them. Germline lookup yields CDR1 SGHTA and CDR2 FQGNSA. The CDR3 is made up of 18 amino acids. The chain's CDR3 is CASSLRGRLVFDYNEQFF. The CDR3 region has the DNA TGTGCCAGCAGCTTAAGGGGGAGACTAGTTTTTGACTACAATGAGCAGTTCTTC.

The CDR3 region is CATSRVKASIAGRVETQYF. The CDR3 DNA follows: TGTGCCACCAGCAGAGTAAAGGCTTCGATAGCGGGTCGAGTAGAGACCCAGTACTTC. The V gene is TRBV15, the J gene TRBJ2-5, with 7 bases lining up with TRBD2. In germline, CDR1 is LNHNV, CDR2 YYDKDF (reference sequence). J lost 4 bases, V lost 1 base, and 18 bases had no gene match. This CDR3 contains 19 residues. Complete variable domain (other parts from reference TRBV15 and TRBJ2-5): DAMVIQNPRYQVTQFGKPVTLSCSQTLNHNVMYWYQQKSSQAPKLLFHYYDKDFNNEADTPDNFQSRRPNTSFCFLDIRSPGLGDTAMYLCATSRVKASIAGRVETQYFGPGTRLLVL.

This clonotype was picked up a small number of times. J is TRBJ2-5 and V is TRBV7-2, with a tentative D call TRBD1 (6 bases). The germline CDR1 and CDR2 sequences are SGHTA and FQGNSA. The CDR3 runs 14 residues. V dropped 2 bases and J dropped 1 base, with 8 bases sitting between them. CDR3 amino acids: CASSLSRGQETQYF. The CDR3 bases are TGTGCCAGCAGCTTATCCAGGGGCCAAGAGACCCAGTACTTC.

This clonotype was seen ten or more times. This sequence joins TRBV29-1 and TRBJ2-7; D not resolved. The CDR3 totals 12 residues. V was pared by 2 bases and J by 2 bases, with 7 bases between. Per the germline V gene, CDR1 is SQVTM and CDR2 is ANQGSEA. CDR3 region: CSVEKGTYEQYF. In DNA form, the CDR3 reads TGCAGCGTTGAAAAGGGCACCTACGAGCAGTACTTC.

The V gene is TRBV10-3, the J gene TRBJ2-7, with 9 bases matching TRBD2. Germline lookup yields CDR1 ENHRY and CDR2 SYGVKD. Unmatched junction bases numbered 6, after V lost 3 bases and J lost 0 bases. The CDR3 has 16 residues. The CDR3 sequence is CAISDPRGGSSYEQYF. As DNA, the CDR3 is TGTGCCATCAGTGACCCGCGGGGGGGGAGCTCCTACGAGCAGTACTTC.

This clonotype was observed a handful of times. The gene calls are TRBV7-9 and TRBJ2-2; 10 nucleotides match TRBD1. This CDR3 has 16 residues. Per the germline V gene, CDR1 is SEHNR and CDR2 is FQNEAQ (reference sequence). V dropped 6 bases and J dropped 6; count of bases not matched to a gene: 10. The CDR3 spells CASRLTGTGEAGELFF. As DNA, the CDR3 is TGTGCCAGCAGGCTAACCGGGACAGGGGAAGCCGGGGAGCTGTTTTTT.

The chain recombines TRBV24-1 with TRBJ2-2; D remains ambiguous. Trimming cost V 3 bases and J 7 bases, with 17 bases left between them. Per germline, CDR1 KGHDR and CDR2 SFDVKD. The length of the CDR3 is 16 residues. CDR3 in DNA: TGTGCCACCAGTGATCCCGGAACCCAACCTGGCGGGGAGCTGTTTTTT. Protein product: CATSDPGTQPGGELFF.